This T cell receptor (beta chain) was recovered during a study of cytomegalovirus exposure and HLA in healthy donors. Regarding the study as a whole: Using the classifier, cytomegalovirus status was reportedly diagnosed with high specificity and sensitivity. Earlier analysis looked at TCR beta V segments, and most were productive about 90% or about 30% of the time.

Germline V lookup: CDR1 KGHSH, CDR2 LQKENI. This CDR3 region has 14 residues. Trimming took 2 bases from V and 7 from J, leaving 12 bases between them. The PCR contained 60 Vbeta and 13 Jbeta primers. Data came from immunoSEQ multiplex PCR; TCRdb stores just in-frame clones and leaves some out. The repertoire has under 200,000 clones, about three quarters of them found once; the top ten carry over 12%. At collection, donors were nominally healthy, but unrecorded immune exposures were probable. Regarding this clone: Its specificity is unknown.

The rearrangement joins TRBV18 to TRBJ2-1, with TRBD1 as a possible D gene (7 bases). The TCR comes from a man over 45 in good health and CMV-seropositive. Sequencing was carried out using PBMCs. CDR3 DNA sequence: TGTGCCAGCTCACCAGCCGCAGGGGGGAATGAGCAGTTCTTC. Protein: CASSPAAGGNEQFF.